This T cell receptor (beta chain) was sequenced during a study of T cells in Graves' hyperthyroidism and ophthalmopathy. Study-wide results and limits: The model made its ophthalmopathy prediction, and onset followed a median approximately 6 months later. Most clonotypes expanded in thyroid above 0.001 were likewise present in blood.

Criteria for exclusion of patients were uncontrolled infection, other autoimmune disease, pregnancy or lactation. The table lists this clonotype with many counts. The antigen is not known. Amplified TCR beta CDR3 regions derived from RNA transcripts. The TCR CDR3 was amplified in a first-round RT-PCR using the HTBI primer set. TCRdb passed the multiplex PCR reads through MiXCR, listing each CDR3 protein once. The sample holds 600,000 to 850,000 distinct CDR3 sequences; about 17% are singletons and the top ten take over 15%. Source material: blood. The sequence was collected from a woman aged 45-65 years with Graves' hyperthyroidism that later progressed to Graves' ophthalmopathy.

Here the CDR3 reads CASSLIRRETQYF. The CDR3 nucleotides read TGTGCCAGCAGCTTGATACGTCGAGAGACCCAGTACTTC. The rearrangement uses TRBV11-2 and TRBJ2-5; D is undetermined. Germline V gene lookup returns CDR1 SGHAT and CDR2 FQNNGV. Between the trimmed V and J ends, which lost 3 bases and 4 bases, there was a span of 9 bases. The CDR3 contains 13 residues.